Sequencing of this T cell receptor beta chain was carried out in a study of cytomegalovirus exposure and HLA in healthy donors. Vbeta (60) and Jbeta (13) primers were used in the PCR. Assay used: immunoSEQ multiplex PCR; TCRdb lists only in-frame clones, some missing. Among about 190,000 clones, over 70% were seen once, and the ten largest hold around 1.9%. This CDR3 is built from 15 residues. Germline V lookup: CDR1 MGHRA, CDR2 YSYEKL. V lost 3 bases, J lost 0 bases, and 11 bases lay in between. Material for sequencing was PBMCs. The clonotype originates from a young woman in good health and CMV-seropositive. The chain has TRBV4-1 and TRBJ1-2, with D tentatively TRBD1 (5 bases). CDR3 DNA sequence: TGCGCCAGCAGCCAGAACCCAGGGTCTAACTATGGCTACACCTTC. It specifies CASSQNPGSNYGYTF.